This TCR beta chain comes out of a study of beta chain features in type 1 diabetes (dated by TCRdb to between 2018 and 2020). For the wider study: Patients and healthy donors did not differ in mean age, gender distribution, total cell number or subset yield. A total of 90 million to 120 million sorted cells were examined across all samples, and a strong correlation was observed between cell number per subset and RNA yield. In the study, recently diagnosed type 1 diabetes patients and matched healthy donors were compared on the TCRB repertoires of their sorted circulating CD4+ T cell subsets. Regulatory and stem cell-like memory subsets were isolated from only 8 patients and 8 healthy donors, whereas naive and central memory subsets came from all 30 or so donors.

Each donor gave one peripheral blood draw, averaging about 120 mL, which was collected into heparinised tubes. A BD FACSAria II was used to sort naive, central memory, regulatory and stem cell-like memory CD4+ T cells with a panel that included CD45RO, CCR7, CD25, CD127, CD95 and CD27. All sorted populations exceeded 95% purity. Right away, PBMCs were isolated by Lymphoprep density gradient centrifugation and were stained directly, with no culture step. To minimize batch effects, samples were stained and sorted in pairs, one healthy donor with one patient per experiment. This clone was recorded a few times. Its recognized antigen is unknown. No base quality information exists; no much larger clone differs at one position. The trim is 4 bases for V and 3 bases for J, with a gap of 13 bases between the germline ends. The CDR3 spans 13 residues, from the cysteine through the phenylalanine. Only the CDR3 part of the read is kept: 39 bases, read in frame from the first base. CDR1 and CDR2 are drawn from the germline V gene (reference sequence): GTSNPN, SVGIG.

Study-wide conclusions, independent of this receptor: At VDJ recombination sites, type 1 diabetes patients had fewer insertions and more deleted nucleotides, which implies abnormalities in thymic rearrangement. Because the HLA sub-analyses included only small numbers of individuals, any influence of HLA type on TCRB rearrangement was left unresolved. Type 1 diabetes patients showed a moderate but significant shortening of TCRB CDR3 length in all four CD4+ subsets. Shorter templates might have been favored by PCR, but patient and control samples were amplified and corrected together, so both groups would have been affected equally by any skew. Because cDNA rather than genomic DNA was sequenced, highly expressing activated cells could have been over-represented, although no difference in activation and CD3 levels was found between groups. The naive, central memory and regulatory TCRB repertoires appeared to resemble one another more closely among patients than among healthy donors.

The High Capacity cDNA Reverse Transcription Kit was used to reverse transcribe all of the isolated RNA, meaning that expressed TCRB transcripts were what got sequenced. Deep immunoSEQ sequencing was applied to naive, central memory and regulatory T cell samples, giving an average of around 3.8 million total reads per sample. After sorted cells were lysed in RLT buffer, RNA was extracted with DNase-treated RNeasy Micro or Mini kits, with the choice depending on cell number. To prevent cross-contamination, each cell subset was processed individually, whereas patient and healthy donor samples were processed jointly. TCRB sequences were amplified from cDNA with the immunoSEQ multiplex PCR, producing 87-bp fragments spanning the CDR3 region. The amplicons were sequenced using the Illumina HiSeq platform. Turning to the authors' computational methods: PCR bias was corrected computationally using synthetic template baselines, and reads within Hamming distance 2 were collapsed, with unmergeable singletons discarded. Reads were aligned to IMGT to assign V, D and J genes, CDR3 length, and insertions or deletions at six rearrangement sites. Within each subset, clonotype counts were normalized to the number of sorted cells before true diversity and Gini coefficients were calculated with the tcR R package. The overlap coefficient, calculated on TCRB nucleotide sequences, was used to measure repertoire sharing. Out-of-frame TCRB sequences from naive cells were analyzed as a proxy for the pre-selection repertoire. TCRdb holds this immuneACCESS table with in-frame rearrangements only. Some clones are missing; in checked studies, unresolved V genes explain under half, and the rest has no known cause. V and J calls plus clone size are reproduced from that table; the DNA served to infer D and trimming. The sample table shows 450,000 to 550,000 clones, and approximately 30% are seen once. 0.06% to 0.07% of the sample rests with the top ten.

Source material: naive CD4+ T cells from blood. In light of the paper, this sample's cell subset or site label describes: true naive CD4+ T cells. This clonotype was sampled from a man aged 18 to 30 in good health. The chain is made from TRBV30 and TRBJ2-7, with a tentative D gene TRBD1 over 5 matching bases. The nucleotide sequence reads as follows: TGTGCCTGGAACCGCAGGCAGGGCTACGAGCAGTACTTC. This gives the protein CAWNRRQGYEQYF. Beyond the CDR3, the reference TRBV30 and TRBJ2-7 genes provide the residues; the full variable domain reads: SQTIHQWPATLVQPVGSPLSLECTVEGTSNPNLYWYRQAAGRGLQLLFYSVGIGQISSEVPQNLSASRPQDRQFILSSKKLLLSDSGFYLCAWNRRQGYEQYFGPGTRLTVT.